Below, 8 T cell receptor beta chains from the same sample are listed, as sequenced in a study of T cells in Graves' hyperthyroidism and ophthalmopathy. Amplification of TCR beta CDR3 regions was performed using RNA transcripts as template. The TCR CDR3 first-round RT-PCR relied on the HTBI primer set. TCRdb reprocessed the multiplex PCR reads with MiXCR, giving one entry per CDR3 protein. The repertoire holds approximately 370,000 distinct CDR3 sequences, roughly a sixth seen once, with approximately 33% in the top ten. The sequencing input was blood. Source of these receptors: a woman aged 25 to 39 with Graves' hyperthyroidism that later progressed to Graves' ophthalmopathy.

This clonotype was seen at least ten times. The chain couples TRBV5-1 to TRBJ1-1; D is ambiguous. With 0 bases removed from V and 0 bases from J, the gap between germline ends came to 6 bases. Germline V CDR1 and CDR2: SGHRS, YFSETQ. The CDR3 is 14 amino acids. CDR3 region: CASSLVQMNTEAFF. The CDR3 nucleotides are TGCGCCAGCAGCTTGGTCCAAATGAACACTGAAGCTTTCTTT. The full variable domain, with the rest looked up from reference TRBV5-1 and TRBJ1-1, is KAGVTQTPRYLIKTRGQQVTLSCSPISGHRSVSWYQQTPGQGLQFLFEYFSETQRNKGNFPGRFSGRQFSNSRSEMNVSTLELGDSALYLCASSLVQMNTEAFFGQGTRLTVV.

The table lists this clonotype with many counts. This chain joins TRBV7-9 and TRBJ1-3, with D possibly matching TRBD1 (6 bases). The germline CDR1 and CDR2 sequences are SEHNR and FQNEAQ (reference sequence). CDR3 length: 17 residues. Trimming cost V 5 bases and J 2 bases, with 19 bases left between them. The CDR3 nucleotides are TGTGCCAGCAGCACCCCCGACAGGCTTACTGCTGGAAACACCATATATTTT. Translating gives CASSTPDRLTAGNTIYF.

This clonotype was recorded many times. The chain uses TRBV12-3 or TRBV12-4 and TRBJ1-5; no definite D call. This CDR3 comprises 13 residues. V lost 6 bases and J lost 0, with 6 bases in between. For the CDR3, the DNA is TGTGCCAGCAGCACCCTTAGCAATCAGCCCCAGCATTTT. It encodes CASSTLSNQPQHF.

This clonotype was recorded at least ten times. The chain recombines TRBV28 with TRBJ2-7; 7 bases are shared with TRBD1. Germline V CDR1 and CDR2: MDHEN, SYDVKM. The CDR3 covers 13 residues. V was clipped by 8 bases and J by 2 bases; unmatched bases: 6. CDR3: CASGGQRTYEQYF. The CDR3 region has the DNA TGTGCCAGCGGGGGACAGCGAACCTACGAGCAGTACTTC.

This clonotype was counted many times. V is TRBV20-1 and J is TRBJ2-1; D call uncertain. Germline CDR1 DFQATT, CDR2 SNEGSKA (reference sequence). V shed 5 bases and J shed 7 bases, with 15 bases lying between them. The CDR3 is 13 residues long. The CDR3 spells CSAPVTSLNEQFF. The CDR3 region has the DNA TGCAGTGCTCCAGTGACGAGTTTAAATGAGCAGTTCTTC.

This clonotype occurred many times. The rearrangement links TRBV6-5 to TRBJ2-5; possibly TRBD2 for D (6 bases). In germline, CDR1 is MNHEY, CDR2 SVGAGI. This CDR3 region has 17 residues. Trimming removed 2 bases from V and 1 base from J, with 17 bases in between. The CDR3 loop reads CASSYRAGNYVQETQYF. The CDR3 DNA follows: TGTGCCAGCAGTTACCGCGCGGGAAACTATGTCCAAGAGACCCAGTACTTC.

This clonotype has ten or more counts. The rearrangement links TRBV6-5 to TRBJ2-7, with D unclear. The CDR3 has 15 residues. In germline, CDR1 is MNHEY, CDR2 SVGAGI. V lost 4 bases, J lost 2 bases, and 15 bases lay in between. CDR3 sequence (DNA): TGTGCCAGCAGTTTTCGACTGTCAGCTACCTACGAGCAGTACTTC. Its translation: CASSFRLSATYEQYF.

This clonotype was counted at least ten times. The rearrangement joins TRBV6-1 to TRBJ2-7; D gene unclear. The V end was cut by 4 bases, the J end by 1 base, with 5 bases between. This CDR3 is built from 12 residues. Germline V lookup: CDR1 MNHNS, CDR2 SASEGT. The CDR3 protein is CASSVWSYEQYF. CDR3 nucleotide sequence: TGTGCCAGCAGTGTATGGTCCTACGAGCAGTACTTC.